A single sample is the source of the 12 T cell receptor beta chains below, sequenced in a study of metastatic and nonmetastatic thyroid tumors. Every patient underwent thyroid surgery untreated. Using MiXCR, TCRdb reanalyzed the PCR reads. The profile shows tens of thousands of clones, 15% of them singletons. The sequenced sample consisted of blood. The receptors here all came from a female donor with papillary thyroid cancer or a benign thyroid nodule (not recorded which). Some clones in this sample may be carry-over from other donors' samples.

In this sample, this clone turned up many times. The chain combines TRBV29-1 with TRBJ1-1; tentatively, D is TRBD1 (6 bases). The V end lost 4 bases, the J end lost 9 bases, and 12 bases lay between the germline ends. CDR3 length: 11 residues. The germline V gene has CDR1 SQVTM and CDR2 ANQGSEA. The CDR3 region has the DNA TGCAGCGTTGGGGGCCAGGGGAAAGCTTTCTTT. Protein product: CSVGGQGKAFF.

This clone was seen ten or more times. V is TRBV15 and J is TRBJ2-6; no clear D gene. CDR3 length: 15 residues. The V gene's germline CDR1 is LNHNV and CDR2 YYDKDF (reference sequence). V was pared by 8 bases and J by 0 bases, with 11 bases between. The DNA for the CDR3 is TGTGCCACCGGCCCCGACCCCTCTGGGGCCAACGTCCTGACTTTC. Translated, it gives CATGPDPSGANVLTF.

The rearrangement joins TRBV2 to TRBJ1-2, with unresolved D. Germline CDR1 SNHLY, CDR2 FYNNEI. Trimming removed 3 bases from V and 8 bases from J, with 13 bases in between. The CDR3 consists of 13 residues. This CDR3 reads CASSEYSGKGYTF. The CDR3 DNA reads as TGTGCCAGCAGTGAGTATTCAGGAAAAGGCTACACCTTC.

CDR3 residues: CASSYWSEQFF. DNA for the CDR3: TGTGCCAGCAGTTACTGGTCTGAGCAGTTCTTC. V is TRBV6-2 or TRBV6-3 and J is TRBJ2-1; D not certain. Trimming stripped 1 base from V and 9 bases from J, with 4 bases between. This CDR3 spans 11 amino acids. Germline CDR1 MNHEY, CDR2 SVGEGT.

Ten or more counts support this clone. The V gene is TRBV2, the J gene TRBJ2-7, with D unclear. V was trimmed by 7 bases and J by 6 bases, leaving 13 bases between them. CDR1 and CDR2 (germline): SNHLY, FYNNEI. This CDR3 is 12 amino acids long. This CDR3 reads CASTLATSEQYF. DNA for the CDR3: TGTGCCAGCACTTTGGCCACATCCGAGCAGTACTTC.

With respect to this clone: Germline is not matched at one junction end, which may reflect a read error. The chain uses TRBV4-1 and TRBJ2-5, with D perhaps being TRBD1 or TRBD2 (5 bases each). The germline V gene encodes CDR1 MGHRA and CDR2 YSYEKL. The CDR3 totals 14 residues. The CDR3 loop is CANSQGMRGETQYF. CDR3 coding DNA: TGCGCCAACAGCCAAGGAATGAGGGGAGAGACCCAGTACTTC.

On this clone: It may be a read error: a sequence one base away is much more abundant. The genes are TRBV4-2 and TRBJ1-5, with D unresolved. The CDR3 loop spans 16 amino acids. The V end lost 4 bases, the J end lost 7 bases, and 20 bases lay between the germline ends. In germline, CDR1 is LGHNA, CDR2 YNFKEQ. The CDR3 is CASSPVNVGTGQPQHF. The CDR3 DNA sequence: TGTGCCAGCAGCCCAGTGAATGTGGGTACTGGGCAGCCCCAGCATTTT.

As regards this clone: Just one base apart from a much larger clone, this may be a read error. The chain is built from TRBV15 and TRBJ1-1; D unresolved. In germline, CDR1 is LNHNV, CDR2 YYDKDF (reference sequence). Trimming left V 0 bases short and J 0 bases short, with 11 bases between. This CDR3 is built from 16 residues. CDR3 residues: CATSRDGMIVNTEAFF. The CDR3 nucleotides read TGTGCCACCAGCAGAGATGGGATGATAGTGAACACTGAAGCTTTCTTT.

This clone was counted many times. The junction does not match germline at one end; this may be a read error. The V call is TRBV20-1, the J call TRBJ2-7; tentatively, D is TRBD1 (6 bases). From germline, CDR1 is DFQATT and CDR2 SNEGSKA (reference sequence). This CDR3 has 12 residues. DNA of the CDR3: TGCAGTGCTAGAGATCGTGCAGGGGACCTGATGTTC. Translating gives CSARDRAGDLMF.

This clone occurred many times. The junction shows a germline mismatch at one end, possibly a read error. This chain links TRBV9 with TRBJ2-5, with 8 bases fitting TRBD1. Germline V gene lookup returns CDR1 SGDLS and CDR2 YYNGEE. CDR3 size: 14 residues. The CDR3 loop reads CVSSVTGVGETQYF. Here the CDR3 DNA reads TGTGTCAGCAGCGTGACAGGGGTCGGGGAGACCCAGTACTTC.

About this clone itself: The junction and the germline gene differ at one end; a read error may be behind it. Here the CDR3 reads CASSLAPAGETGETKYF. Here the CDR3 DNA reads TGTGCCAGCAGCTTAGCGCCGGCGGGAGAGACGGGTGAGACCAAGTACTTC. This sequence joins TRBV7-6 and TRBJ2-5; 7 bases match TRBD2. Germline V gives CDR1 SGHVS, CDR2 FNYEAQ. The CDR3 consists of 17 residues.

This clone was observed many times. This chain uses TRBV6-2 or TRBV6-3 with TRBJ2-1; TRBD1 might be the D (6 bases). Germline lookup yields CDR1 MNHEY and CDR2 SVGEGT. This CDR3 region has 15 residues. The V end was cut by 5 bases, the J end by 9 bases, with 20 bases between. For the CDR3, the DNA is TGTGCCAGCAGTGAACTGGCCCAACAGGGCGGTGAGCAGTTCTTC. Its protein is CASSELAQQGGEQFF.